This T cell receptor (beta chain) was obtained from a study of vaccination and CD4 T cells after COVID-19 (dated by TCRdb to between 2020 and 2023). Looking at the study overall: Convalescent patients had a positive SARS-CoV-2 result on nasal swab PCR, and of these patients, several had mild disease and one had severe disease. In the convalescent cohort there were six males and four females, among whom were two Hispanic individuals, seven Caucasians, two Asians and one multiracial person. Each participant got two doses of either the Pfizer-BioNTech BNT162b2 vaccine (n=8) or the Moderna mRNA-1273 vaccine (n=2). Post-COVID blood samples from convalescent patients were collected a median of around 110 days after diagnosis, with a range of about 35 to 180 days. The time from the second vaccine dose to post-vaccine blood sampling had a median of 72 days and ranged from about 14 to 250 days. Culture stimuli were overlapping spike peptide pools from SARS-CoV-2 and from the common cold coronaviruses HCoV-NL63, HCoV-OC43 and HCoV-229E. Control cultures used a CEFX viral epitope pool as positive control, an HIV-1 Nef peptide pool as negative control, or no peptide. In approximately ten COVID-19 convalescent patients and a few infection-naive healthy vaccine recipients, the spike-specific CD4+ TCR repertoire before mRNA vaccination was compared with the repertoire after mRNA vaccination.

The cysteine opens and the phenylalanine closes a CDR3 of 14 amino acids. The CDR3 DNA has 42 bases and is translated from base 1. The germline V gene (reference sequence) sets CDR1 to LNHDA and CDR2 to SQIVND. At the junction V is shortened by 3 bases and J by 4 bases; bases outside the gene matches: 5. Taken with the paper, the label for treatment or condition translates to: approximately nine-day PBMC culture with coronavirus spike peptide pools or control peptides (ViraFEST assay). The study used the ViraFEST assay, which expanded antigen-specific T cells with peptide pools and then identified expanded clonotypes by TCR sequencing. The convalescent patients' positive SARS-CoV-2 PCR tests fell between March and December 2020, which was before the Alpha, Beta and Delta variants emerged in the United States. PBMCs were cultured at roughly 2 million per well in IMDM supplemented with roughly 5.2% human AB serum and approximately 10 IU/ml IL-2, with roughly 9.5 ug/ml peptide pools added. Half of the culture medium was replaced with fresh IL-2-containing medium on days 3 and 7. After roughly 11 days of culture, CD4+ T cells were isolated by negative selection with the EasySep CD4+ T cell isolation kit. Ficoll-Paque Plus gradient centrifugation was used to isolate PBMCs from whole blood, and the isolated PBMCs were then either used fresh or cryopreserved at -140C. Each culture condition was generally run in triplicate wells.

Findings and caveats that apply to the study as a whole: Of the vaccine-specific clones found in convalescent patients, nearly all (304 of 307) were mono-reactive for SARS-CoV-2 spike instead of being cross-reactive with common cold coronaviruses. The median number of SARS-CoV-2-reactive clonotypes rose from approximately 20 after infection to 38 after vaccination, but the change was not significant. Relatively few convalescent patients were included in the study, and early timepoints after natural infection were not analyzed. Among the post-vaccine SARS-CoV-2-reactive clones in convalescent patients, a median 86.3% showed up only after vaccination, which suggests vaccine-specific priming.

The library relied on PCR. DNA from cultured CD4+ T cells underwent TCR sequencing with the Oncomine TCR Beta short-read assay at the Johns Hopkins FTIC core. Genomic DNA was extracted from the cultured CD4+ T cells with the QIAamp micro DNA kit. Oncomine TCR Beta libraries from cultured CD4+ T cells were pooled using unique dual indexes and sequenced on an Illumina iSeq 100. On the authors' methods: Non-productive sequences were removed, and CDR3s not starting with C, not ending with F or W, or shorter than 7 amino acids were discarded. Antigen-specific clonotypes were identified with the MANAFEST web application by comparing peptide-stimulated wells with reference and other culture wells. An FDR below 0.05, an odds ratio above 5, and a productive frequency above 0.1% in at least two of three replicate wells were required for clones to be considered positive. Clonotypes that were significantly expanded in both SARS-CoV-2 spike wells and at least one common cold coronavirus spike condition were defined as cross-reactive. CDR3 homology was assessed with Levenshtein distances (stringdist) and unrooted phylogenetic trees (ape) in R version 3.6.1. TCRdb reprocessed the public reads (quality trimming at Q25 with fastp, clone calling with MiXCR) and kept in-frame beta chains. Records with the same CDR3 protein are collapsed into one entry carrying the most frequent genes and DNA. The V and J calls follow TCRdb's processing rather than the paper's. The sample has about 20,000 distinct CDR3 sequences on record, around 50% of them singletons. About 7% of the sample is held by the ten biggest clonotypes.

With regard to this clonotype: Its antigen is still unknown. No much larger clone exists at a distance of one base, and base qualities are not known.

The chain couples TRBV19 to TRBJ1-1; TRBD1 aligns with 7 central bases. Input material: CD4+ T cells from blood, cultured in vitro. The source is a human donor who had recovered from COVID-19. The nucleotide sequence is TGTGCCAGTAGTATCCCCGACAGGGTCACTGAAGCTTTCTTT. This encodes CASSIPDRVTEAFF.